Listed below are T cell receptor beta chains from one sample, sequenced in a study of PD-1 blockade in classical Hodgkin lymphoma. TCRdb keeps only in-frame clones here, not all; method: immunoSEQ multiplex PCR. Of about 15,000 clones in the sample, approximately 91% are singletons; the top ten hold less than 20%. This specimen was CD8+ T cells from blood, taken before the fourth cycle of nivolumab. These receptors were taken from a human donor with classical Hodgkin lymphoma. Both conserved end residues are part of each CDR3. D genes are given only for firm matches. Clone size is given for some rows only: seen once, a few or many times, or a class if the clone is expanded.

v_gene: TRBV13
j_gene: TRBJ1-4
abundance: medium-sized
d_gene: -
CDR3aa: CASSDTSSGTLLEKLFF
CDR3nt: TGTGCCAGCAGCGACACCTCATCCGGGACACTGCTTGAAAAACTGTTTTTT

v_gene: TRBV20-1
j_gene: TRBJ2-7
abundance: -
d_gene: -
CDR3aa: CSAPFGYEQYF
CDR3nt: TGCAGTGCCCCGTTCGGGTACGAGCAGTACTTC

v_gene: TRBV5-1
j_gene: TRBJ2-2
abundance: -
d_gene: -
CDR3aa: CASSSDTGELFF
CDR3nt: TGCGCCAGCAGCTCGGACACCGGGGAGCTGTTTTTT

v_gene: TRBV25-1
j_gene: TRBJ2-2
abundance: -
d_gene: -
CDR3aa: CASSALALTGELFF
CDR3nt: TGTGCCAGCAGTGCGCTAGCGCTTACCGGGGAGCTGTTTTTT

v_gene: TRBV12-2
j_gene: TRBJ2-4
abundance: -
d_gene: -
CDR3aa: CRSKNIQYF
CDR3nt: TGCAGGAGCAAAAACATTCAGTACTTC

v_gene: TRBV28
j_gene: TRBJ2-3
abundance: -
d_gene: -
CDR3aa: CASKSRSTDTQYF
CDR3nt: TGTGCCAGCAAAAGCAGGAGCACAGATACGCAGTATTTT

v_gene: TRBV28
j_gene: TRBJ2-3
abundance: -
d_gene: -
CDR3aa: CASSFGSDTQYF
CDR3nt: TGTGCCAGCAGTTTCGGATCAGATACGCAGTATTTT

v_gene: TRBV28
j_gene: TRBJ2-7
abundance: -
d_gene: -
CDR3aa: CASSRPGSHEQYF
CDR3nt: TGTGCCAGCAGCAGGCCGGGCTCCCACGAGCAGTACTTC

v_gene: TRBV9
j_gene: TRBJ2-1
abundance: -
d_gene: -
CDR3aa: CASSPGAEGPYNEQFF
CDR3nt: TGTGCCAGCAGCCCAGGGGCGGAAGGACCCTACAATGAGCAGTTCTTC

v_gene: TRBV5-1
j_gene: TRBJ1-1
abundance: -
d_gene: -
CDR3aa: CASSSIGIFDTEAFF
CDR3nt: TGCGCCAGCAGCTCGATAGGGATTTTTGACACTGAAGCTTTCTTT

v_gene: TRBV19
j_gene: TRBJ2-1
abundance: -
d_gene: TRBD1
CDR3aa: CASSMGPGTGLDEQFF
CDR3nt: TGTGCCAGTAGTATGGGCCCAGGGACAGGGTTAGATGAGCAGTTCTTC

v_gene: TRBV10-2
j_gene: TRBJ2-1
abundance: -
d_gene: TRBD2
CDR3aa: CASIEILAGGPDDEQFF
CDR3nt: TGCGCCAGCATTGAAATACTAGCGGGAGGGCCCGACGATGAGCAGTTCTTC

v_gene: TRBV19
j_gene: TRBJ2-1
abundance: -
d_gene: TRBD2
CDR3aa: CASSPRAGEGSDEQFF
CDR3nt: TGTGCCAGTAGTCCAAGGGCGGGAGAGGGTTCCGATGAGCAGTTCTTC

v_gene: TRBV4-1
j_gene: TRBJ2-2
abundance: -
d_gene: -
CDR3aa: CASSRPGRSAGELFF
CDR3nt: TGCGCCAGCAGCCGTCCCGGCAGATCGGCCGGGGAGCTGTTTTTT

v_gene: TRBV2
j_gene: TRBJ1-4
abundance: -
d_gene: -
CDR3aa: CASSEAGQTGREKLFF
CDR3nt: TGTGCCAGCAGTGAAGCCGGCCAGACCGGCCGTGAAAAACTGTTTTTT

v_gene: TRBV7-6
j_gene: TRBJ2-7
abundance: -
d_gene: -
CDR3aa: CASSLELTYEQYF
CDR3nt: TGTGCCAGCAGCTTAGAACTAACTTACGAGCAGTACTTC

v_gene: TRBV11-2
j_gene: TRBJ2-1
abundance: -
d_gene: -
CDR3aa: CASSLGISPGQFF
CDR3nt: TGTGCCAGCAGCTTAGGGATTAGCCCAGGGCAGTTCTTC

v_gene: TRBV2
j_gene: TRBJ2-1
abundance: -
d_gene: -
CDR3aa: CASSTDTLYNEQFF
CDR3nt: TGTGCCAGCAGTACAGATACCCTCTACAATGAGCAGTTCTTC

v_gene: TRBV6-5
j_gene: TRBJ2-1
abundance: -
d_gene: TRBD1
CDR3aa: CASSYGGTGREQFF
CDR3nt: TGTGCCAGCAGTTACGGAGGGACAGGTCGTGAGCAGTTCTTC

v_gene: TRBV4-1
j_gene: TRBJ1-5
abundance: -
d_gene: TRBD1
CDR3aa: CASSQEDRGNQPQHF
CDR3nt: TGCGCCAGCAGCCAAGAGGACAGGGGCAATCAGCCCCAGCATTTT

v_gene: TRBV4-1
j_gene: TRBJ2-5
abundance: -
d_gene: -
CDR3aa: CASSQETRGGETQYF
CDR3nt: TGCGCCAGCAGCCAAGAAACGAGGGGAGGCGAGACCCAGTACTTC

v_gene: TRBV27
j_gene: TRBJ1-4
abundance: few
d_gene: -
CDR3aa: CASRNYNEKLFF
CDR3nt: TGTGCCAGCCGAAACTACAATGAAAAACTGTTTTTT

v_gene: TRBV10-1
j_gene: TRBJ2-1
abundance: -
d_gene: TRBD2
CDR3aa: CASSEGLADDNEQFF
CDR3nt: TGCGCCAGCAGCGAGGGACTAGCTGACGATAATGAGCAGTTCTTC

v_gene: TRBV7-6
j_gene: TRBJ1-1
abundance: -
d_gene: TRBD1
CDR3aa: CASSSEQGYAFF
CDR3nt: TGTGCCAGCAGCTCAGAACAGGGGTATGCTTTCTTT

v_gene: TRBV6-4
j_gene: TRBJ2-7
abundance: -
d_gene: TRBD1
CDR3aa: CASSSKRMGTGIPYEQYF
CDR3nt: TGTGCCAGCAGCTCAAAGAGGATGGGGACAGGGATCCCCTACGAGCAGTACTTC

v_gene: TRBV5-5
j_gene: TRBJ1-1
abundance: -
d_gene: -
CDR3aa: CASSLGWGNTEAFF
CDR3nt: TGTGCCAGCAGCTTGGGGTGGGGGAACACTGAAGCTTTCTTT

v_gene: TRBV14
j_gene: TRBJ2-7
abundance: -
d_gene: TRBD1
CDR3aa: CASSLTGVHHYEQYF
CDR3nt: TGTGCCAGCAGCTTAACAGGGGTCCATCACTACGAGCAGTACTTC

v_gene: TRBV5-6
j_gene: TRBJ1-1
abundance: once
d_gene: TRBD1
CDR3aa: CASSPSTGVTEAFF
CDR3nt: TGTGCCAGCAGCCCATCGACAGGGGTTACTGAAGCTTTCTTT

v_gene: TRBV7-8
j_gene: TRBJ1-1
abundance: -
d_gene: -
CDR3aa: CASSAGQTEAFF
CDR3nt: TGTGCCAGCAGCGCTGGACAGACTGAAGCTTTCTTT

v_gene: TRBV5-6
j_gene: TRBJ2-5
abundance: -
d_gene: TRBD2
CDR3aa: CASSSRAGGPRETQYF
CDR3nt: TGTGCCAGCAGCTCGCGAGCGGGGGGGCCGAGGGAGACCCAGTACTTC

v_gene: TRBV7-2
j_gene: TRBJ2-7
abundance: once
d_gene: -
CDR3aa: CASSLAGTPYEQYF
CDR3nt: TGTGCCAGCAGCTTAGCTGGGACTCCCTACGAGCAGTACTTC

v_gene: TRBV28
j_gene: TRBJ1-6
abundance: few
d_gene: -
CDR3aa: CAVSRPDSPLHF
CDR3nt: TGTGCTGTATCAAGGCCGGATTCACCCCTCCACTTT

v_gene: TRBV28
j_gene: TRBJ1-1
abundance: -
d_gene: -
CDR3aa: CASKGDNREAFF
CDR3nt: TGTGCCAGCAAAGGTGATAACAGGGAGGCTTTCTTT

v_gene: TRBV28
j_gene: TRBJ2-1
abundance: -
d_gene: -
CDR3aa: CASSLGSEQFF
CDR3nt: TGTGCCAGCAGTTTAGGATCGGAGCAGTTCTTC

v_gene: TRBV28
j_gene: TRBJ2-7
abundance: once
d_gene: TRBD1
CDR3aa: CASSLQGAYEQYF
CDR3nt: TGTGCCAGCAGCCTTCAGGGGGCCTACGAGCAGTACTTC

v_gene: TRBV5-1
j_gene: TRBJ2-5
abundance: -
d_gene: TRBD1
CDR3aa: CASSPRTGAQETQYF
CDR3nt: TGCGCCAGCAGCCCCCGGACAGGGGCGCAAGAGACCCAGTACTTC

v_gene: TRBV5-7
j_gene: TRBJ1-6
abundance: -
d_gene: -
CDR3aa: CASSLGQRGSPLHF
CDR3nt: TGTGCCAGCAGCCTGGGACAAAGGGGTTCACCCCTCCACTTT

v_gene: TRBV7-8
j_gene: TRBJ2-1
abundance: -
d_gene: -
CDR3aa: CASSITPVSYNEQFF
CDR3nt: TGTGCCAGCAGCATCACGCCCGTCTCCTACAATGAGCAGTTCTTC

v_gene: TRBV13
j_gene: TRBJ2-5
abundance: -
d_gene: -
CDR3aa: CATRDPQETQYF
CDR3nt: TGTGCCACCAGGGACCCACAAGAGACCCAGTACTTC

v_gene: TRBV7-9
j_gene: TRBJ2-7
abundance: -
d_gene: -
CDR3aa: CASSLVSSGTGAYEQYF
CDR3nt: TGTGCCAGCAGCTTAGTTTCGTCGGGGACGGGGGCCTACGAGCAGTACTTC

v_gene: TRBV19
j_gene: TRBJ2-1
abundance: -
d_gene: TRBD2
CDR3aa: CASSIFSPSGSTPFF
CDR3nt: TGTGCCAGTAGTATTTTCTCCCCTAGCGGGAGTACTCCGTTCTTC

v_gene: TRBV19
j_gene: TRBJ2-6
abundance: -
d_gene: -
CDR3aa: CASSDYSGANVLTF
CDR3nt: TGTGCCAGTAGTGATTACTCTGGTGCCAACGTCCTGACTTTC

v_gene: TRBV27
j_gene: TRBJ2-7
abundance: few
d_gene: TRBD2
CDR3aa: CASRISGGPNYEQYF
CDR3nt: TGTGCCAGCAGGATTTCGGGAGGGCCGAACTACGAGCAGTACTTC

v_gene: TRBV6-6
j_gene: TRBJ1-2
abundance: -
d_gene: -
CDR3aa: CASSSPGTEEVGYTF
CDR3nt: TGTGCCAGCAGTTCCCCCGGGACCGAAGAGGTTGGCTACACCTTC

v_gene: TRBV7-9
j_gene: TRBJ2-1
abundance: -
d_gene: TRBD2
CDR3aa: CASSFPKAGLERNEQFF
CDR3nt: TGTGCCAGCAGCTTTCCCAAAGCGGGACTAGAAAGGAATGAGCAGTTCTTC

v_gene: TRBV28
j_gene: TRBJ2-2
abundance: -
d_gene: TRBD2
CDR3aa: CASSLLTGGPGELFF
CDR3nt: TGTGCCAGCAGTTTGTTGACGGGGGGGCCCGGGGAGCTGTTTTTT

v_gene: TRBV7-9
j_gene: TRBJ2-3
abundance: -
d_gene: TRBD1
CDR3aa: CASSSFRGSEADTQYF
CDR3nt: TGTGCCAGCAGCTCCTTCAGGGGGAGCGAGGCAGATACGCAGTATTTT

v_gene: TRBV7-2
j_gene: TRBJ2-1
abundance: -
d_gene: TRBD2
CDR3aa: CASGGLADNEQFF
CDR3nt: TGTGCCTCGGGGGGGCTAGCGGACAATGAGCAGTTCTTC

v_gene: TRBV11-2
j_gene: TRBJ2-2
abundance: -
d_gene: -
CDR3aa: CASSSGPTGELFF
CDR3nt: TGTGCCAGCAGCTCGGGACCTACCGGGGAGCTGTTTTTT

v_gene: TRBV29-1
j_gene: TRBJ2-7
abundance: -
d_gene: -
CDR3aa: CSVAASTYEQYF
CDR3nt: TGCAGCGTTGCGGCCAGTACCTACGAGCAGTACTTC